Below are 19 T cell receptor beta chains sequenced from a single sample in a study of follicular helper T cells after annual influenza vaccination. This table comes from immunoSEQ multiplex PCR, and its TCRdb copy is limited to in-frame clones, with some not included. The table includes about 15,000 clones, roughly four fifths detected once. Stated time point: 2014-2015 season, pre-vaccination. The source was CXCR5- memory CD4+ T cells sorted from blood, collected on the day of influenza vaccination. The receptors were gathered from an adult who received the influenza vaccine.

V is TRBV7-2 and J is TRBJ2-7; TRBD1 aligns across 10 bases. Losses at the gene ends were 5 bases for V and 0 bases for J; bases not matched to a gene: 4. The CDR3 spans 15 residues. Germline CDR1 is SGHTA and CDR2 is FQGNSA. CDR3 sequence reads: CASSPGQGSSYEQYF. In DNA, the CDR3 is TGTGCCAGCAGCCCGGGACAGGGGAGCTCCTACGAGCAGTACTTC.

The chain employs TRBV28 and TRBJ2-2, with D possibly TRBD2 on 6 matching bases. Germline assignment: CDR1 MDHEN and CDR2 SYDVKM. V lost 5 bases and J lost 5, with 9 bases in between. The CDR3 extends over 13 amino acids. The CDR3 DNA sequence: TGTGCCAGCAGTCGACGGGAGACCGGGGAGCTGTTTTTT. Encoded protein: CASSRRETGELFF.

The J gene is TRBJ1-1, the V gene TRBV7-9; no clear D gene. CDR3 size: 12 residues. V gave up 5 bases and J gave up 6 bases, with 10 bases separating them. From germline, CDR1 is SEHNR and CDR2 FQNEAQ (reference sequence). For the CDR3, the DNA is TGTGCCAGCAGCGCATACAACGCTGAAGCTTTCTTT. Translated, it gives CASSAYNAEAFF.

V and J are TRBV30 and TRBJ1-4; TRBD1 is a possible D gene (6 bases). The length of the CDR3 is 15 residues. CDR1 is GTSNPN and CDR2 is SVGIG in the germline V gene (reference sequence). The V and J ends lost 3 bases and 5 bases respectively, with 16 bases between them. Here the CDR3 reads CAWRGGDTQNEKLFF. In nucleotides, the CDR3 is TGTGCCTGGAGGGGGGGGGACACGCAGAATGAAAAACTGTTTTTT.

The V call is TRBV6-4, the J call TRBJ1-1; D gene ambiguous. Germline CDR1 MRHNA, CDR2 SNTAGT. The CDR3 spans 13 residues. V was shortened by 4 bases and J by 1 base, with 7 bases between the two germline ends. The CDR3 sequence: CASSAAGNTEAFF. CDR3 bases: TGTGCCAGCAGTGCAGCAGGGAACACTGAAGCTTTCTTT.

The CDR3: CASSWVRDEQYF. The CDR3 coding sequence is TGTGCCAGCAGCTGGGTTCGGGACGAGCAGTACTTC. V and J are TRBV7-8 and TRBJ2-7; D gene uncertain. CDR3 length: 12 residues. CDR1 and CDR2 from the germline V gene are SGHVS and FQNEAQ. Trimming pared 4 bases from V and 5 bases from J, leaving 9 bases between. The full variable domain, its missing parts supplied by reference TRBV7-8 and TRBJ2-7, is GAGVSQSPRYKVAKRGQDVALRCDPISGHVSLFWYQQALGQGPEFLTYFQNEAQLDKSGLPSDRFFAERPEGSVSTLKIQRTQQEDSAVYLCASSWVRDEQYFGPGTRLTVT.

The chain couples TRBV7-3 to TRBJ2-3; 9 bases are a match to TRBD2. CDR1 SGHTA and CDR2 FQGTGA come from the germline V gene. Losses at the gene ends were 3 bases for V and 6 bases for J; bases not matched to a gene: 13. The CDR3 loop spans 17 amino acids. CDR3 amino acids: CASSFLPRGGRSDTQYF. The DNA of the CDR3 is TGTGCCAGCAGCTTTCTTCCGCGGGGGGGCCGGTCGGATACGCAGTATTTT. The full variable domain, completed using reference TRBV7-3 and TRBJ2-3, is GAGVSQTPSNKVTEKGKYVELRCDPISGHTALYWYRQSLGQGPEFLIYFQGTGAADDSGLPNDRFFAVRPEGSVSTLKIQRTERGDSAVYLCASSFLPRGGRSDTQYFGPGTRLTVL.

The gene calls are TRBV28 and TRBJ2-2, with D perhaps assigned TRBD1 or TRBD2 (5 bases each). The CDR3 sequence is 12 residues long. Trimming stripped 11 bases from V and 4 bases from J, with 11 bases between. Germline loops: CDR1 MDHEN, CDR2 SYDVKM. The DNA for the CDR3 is TGTGCCTCCCGGGGCGGCACCGGGGAGCTGTTTTTT. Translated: CASRGGTGELFF.

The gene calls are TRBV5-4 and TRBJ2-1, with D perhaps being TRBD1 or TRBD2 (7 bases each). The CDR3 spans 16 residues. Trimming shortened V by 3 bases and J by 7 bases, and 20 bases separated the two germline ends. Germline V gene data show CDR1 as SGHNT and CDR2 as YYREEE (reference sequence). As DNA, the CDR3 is TGTGCCAGCAGCTGGGGGGGACAGTCCTCAAGGAATGAGCAGTTCTTC. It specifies CASSWGGQSSRNEQFF.

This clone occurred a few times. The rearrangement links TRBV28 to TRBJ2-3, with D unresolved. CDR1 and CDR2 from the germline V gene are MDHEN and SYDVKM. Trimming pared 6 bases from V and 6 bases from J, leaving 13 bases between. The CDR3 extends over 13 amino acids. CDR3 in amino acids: CASRDSLRDTQYF. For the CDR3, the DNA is TGTGCCAGCAGGGATTCCCTCAGGGATACGCAGTATTTT. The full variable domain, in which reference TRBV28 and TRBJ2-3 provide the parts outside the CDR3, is DVKVTQSSRYLVKRTGEKVFLECVQDMDHENMFWYRQDPGLGLRLIYFSYDVKMKEKGDIPEGYSVSREKKERFSLILESASTNQTSMYLCASRDSLRDTQYFGPGTRLTVL.

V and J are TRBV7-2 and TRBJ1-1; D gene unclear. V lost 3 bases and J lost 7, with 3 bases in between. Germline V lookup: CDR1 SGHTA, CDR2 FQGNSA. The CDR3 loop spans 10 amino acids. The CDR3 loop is CASSLVEAFF. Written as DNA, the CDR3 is TGTGCCAGCAGCTTGGTTGAAGCTTTCTTT.

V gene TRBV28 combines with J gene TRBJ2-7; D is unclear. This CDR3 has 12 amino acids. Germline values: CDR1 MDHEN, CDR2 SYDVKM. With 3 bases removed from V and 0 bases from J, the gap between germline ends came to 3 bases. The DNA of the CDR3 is TGTGCCAGCAGTTTGAGCTCCTACGAGCAGTACTTC. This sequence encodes CASSLSSYEQYF.

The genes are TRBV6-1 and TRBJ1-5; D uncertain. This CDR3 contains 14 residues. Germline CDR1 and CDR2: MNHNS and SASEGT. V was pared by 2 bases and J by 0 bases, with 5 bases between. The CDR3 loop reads CASSETNSNQPQHF. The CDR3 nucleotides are TGTGCCAGCAGTGAAACCAATAGCAATCAGCCCCAGCATTTT.

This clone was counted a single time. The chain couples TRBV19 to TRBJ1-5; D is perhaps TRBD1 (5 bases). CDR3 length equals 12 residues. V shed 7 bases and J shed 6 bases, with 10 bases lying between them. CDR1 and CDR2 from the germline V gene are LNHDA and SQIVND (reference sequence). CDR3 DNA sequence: TGTGCCAGTAATTTGGGGGTTCAGCCCCAGCATTTT. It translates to CASNLGVQPQHF.

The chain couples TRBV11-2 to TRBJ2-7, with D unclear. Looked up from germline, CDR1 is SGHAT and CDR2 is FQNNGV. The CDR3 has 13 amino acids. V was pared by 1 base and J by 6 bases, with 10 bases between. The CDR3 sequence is CASSLAGSPEQYF. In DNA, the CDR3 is TGTGCCAGCAGCTTAGCGGGTTCACCCGAGCAGTACTTC.

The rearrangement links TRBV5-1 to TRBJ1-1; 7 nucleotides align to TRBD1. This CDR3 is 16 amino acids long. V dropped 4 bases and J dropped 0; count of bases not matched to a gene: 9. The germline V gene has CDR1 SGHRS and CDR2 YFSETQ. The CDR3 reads CASSPGVGQMNTEAFF. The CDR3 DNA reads TGCGCCAGCAGCCCGGGAGTGGGACAGATGAACACTGAAGCTTTCTTT.

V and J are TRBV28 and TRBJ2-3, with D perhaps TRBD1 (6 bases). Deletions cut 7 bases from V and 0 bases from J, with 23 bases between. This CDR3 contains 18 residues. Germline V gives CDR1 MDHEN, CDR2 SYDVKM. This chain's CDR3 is CASIQGPGYLRSTDTQYF. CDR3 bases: TGTGCCAGCATTCAGGGGCCTGGGTATTTGCGGAGCACAGATACGCAGTATTTT. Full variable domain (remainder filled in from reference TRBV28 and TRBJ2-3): DVKVTQSSRYLVKRTGEKVFLECVQDMDHENMFWYRQDPGLGLRLIYFSYDVKMKEKGDIPEGYSVSREKKERFSLILESASTNQTSMYLCASIQGPGYLRSTDTQYFGPGTRLTVL.

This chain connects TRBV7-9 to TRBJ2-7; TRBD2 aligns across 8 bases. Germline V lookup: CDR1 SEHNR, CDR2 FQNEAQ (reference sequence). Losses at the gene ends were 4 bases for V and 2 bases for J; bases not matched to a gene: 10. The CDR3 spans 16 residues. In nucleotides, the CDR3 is TGTGCCAGCAGCTCTCAGCCGCGGGGGGTTGCCTACGAGCAGTACTTC. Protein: CASSSQPRGVAYEQYF. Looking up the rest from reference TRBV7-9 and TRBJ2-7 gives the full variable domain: DTGVSQNPRHKITKRGQNVTFRCDPISEHNRLYWYRQTLGQGPEFLTYFQNEAQLEKSRLLSDRFSAERPKGSFSTLEIQRTEQGDSAMYLCASSSQPRGVAYEQYFGPGTRLTVT.

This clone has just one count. The CDR3: CASSQLIVGGKQPQHF. For the CDR3, the DNA is TGCGCCAGCAGCCAGCTAATCGTGGGGGGGAAACAGCCCCAGCATTTT. This chain joins TRBV4-1 and TRBJ1-5; perhaps TRBD1 as D (5 bases). V lost 3 bases and J 7 bases, leaving 19 bases between the germline ends. Looked up from germline, CDR1 is MGHRA and CDR2 is YSYEKL. The CDR3 is 16 residues long.